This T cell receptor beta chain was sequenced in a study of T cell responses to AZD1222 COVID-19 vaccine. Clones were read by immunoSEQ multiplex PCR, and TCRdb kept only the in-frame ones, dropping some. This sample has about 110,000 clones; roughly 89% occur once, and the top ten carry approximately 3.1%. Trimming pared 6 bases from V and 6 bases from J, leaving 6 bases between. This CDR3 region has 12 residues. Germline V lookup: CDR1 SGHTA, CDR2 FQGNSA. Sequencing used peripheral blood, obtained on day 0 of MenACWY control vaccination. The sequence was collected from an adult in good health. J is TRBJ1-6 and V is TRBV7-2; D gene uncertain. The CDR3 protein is CASRRSNSPLHF. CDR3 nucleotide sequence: TGTGCCAGCAGACGTAGTAATTCACCCCTCCACTTT.